A few counts support the clone carrying this TCR beta chain. The data derive from a study of T-cell reconstitution after alpha-beta-depleted transplantation in children. The TCRbeta library was prepared with unique molecular identifiers. Via MiXCR, TCRdb re-called the PCR reads, giving one row per CDR3 protein. The sample has some 640,000 distinct CDR3 sequences; about 15% are singletons. V lost 5 bases and J lost 1, with 9 bases in between. The CDR3 spans 14 residues. CDR1 and CDR2 (germline): SSHAT, FNYEAQ (reference sequence). This chain connects TRBV7-7 to TRBJ2-1, with D perhaps matching TRBD1 (5 bases). The sequence was obtained from a human donor who donated a stem cell graft to a child with acute myeloid leukemia. This specimen was PBMCs from the stem cell graft donor, taken from the stem cell graft. Written as DNA, the CDR3 is TGTGCCAGCAGCCCAGCAGGGTCCTACAATGAGCAGTTCTTC. The encoded protein is CASSPAGSYNEQFF. Combining the CDR3 with reference TRBV7-7 and TRBJ2-1 gives the whole variable domain GAGVSQSPRYKVTKRGQDVTLRCDPISSHATLYWYQQALGQGPEFLTYFNYEAQPDKSGLPSDRFSAERPEGSISTLTIQRTEQRDSAMYRCASSPAGSYNEQFFGPGTRLTVL.